This entry describes one TCR beta chain. This entry belongs to a study of blood T cell repertoires in COVID-19. Across the study: Donors in the United States, Italy and Spain gave samples during acute or convalescent COVID-19. Sources were T cells, B-cell-depleted T cells, or PBMCs; the material itself was cDNA or gDNA.

From germline, CDR1 is SGHNT and CDR2 YENEEA. This CDR3 comprises 14 residues. Trimming stripped 3 bases from V and 2 bases from J, with 11 bases between. Per the original data handling: Counts of nucleated cells, estimated from reference gene primer amplification, were obtained. Measured with immunoSEQ multiplex PCR; TCRdb has only the in-frame clones, and not every one. The V and J calls and clone size come from that table; D and trimming were worked out from the DNA. This sample yields 85,000 to 120,000 clones, of which 92% are seen a single time; under 2% belongs to the top ten. Seattle patients were enrolled while actively infected and followed longitudinally.

This sequence originates from a woman aged 45 to 65 with COVID-19, enrolled during active disease. V and J are TRBV11-3 and TRBJ2-7; the D gene is possibly TRBD2 (7 bases). What was sequenced was peripheral blood. CDR3 loop: CASSFGGAAYEQYF. The CDR3 DNA follows: TGTGCCAGCAGCTTTGGGGGGGCCGCCTACGAGCAGTACTTC.